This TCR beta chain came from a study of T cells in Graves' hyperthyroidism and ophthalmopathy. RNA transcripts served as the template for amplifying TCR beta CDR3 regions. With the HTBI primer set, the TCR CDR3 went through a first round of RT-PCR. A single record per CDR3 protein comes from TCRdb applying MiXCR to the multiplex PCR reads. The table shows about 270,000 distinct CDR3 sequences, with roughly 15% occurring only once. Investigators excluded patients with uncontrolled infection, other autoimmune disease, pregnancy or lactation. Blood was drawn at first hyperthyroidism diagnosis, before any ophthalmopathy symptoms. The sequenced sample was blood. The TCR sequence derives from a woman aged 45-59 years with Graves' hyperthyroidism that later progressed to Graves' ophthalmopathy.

The CDR3 DNA reads TGTGCCAGCAGACCAGCGGGAATCGCGGGGGGTGAGCAGTTCTTC. Protein sequence: CASRPAGIAGGEQFF. This rearrangement joins TRBV25-1 to TRBJ2-1, with 8 bases matching TRBD2. The CDR3 is made up of 15 amino acids. Trimming removed 6 bases from V and 9 bases from J; junction bases left unmatched: 13. Germline CDR1 reads MGHDK; CDR2 reads SYGVNS.